A selection of T cell receptor beta chains follows, all from one sample in a study of tumor-infiltrating lymphocytes in primary liver carcinoma. A single record per CDR3 protein comes from TCRdb applying MiXCR to the multiplex PCR reads. The table records 300,000 to 350,000 distinct CDR3 sequences, almost 60% of them present only once. Sequenced input: peripheral blood. The origin of the receptors is a woman in her thirties with primary liver carcinoma and hepatitis B virus infection. Each CDR3 is given with its conserved first and last residue. A D gene is named only where the DNA matches it firmly. The listing skips clone size in some rows; elsewhere it reads once, few, many or a size class.

TRBD1,TRBJ1-2,many,TRBV29-1,TGCAGCGCCTCCGAGGGGGCCTATGGCTACACCTTC,CSASEGAYGYTF
TRBD1,TRBJ1-2,NA,TRBV5-5,TGTGCCAGCAGCTTGGGCCCGGGGGACAGGAGTCAAAAGTCCTATGGCTACACCTTC,CASSLGPGDRSQKSYGYTF
NA,TRBJ2-7,NA,TRBV11-2,TGTGCCAACAGCAACCTCTACGAGCAGCACTTC,CANSNLYEQHF
TRBD1,TRBJ1-6,NA,TRBV6-6,TGTGCCAGCAGCCTGGGACAGCTTTCGGGAACCCTCCACTTT,CASSLGQLSGTLHF
TRBD2,TRBJ2-1,once,TRBV12-3/TRBV12-4,TGTGCCAGCAGTATAACGGGAGGTCCCAGTGAGCAGTTCTTC,CASSITGGPSEQFF
NA,TRBJ2-5,NA,TRBV7-8,TGTGCCAGCAGCTTTCCGGCGCCGTACCAAGAGACCCAGTACTTC,CASSFPAPYQETQYF
NA,TRBJ2-3,NA,TRBV5-4,TGTGCCAGCAGCTTCCAGCACACAGATACGCAGTATTTT,CASSFQHTDTQYF
TRBD1,TRBJ2-7,many,TRBV12-3/TRBV12-4,TGTGCCAGCAGGAAGACAGGGGAAAAATCCTACGAGCAGTACTTC,CASRKTGEKSYEQYF
NA,TRBJ2-7,NA,TRBV19,TGTGCCAGTAGTATAGCGGGGAAAGCCTACGAGCAGTACTTC,CASSIAGKAYEQYF
NA,TRBJ2-1,many,TRBV12-3/TRBV12-4,TGTGCCAGCAGTTTACGGGGAGTGAAGCAGTTCTTC,CASSLRGVKQFF
NA,TRBJ1-1,NA,TRBV12-3/TRBV12-4,TGTGCCAGTAGTCCAGGGACTAAAGCTTTCTTT,CASSPGTKAFF
NA,TRBJ2-7,many,TRBV11-2,TGTGCCAGCAGCCCCCCGAGCTCCTACGAGCAGTACTTC,CASSPPSSYEQYF
TRBD2,TRBJ2-1,NA,TRBV7-3,TGTGCCAGCAGCTTAGGACTAGCGGGAGGGGACAATGAGCAGTTCTTC,CASSLGLAGGDNEQFF
TRBD2,TRBJ2-3,NA,TRBV30,TGTGCCTGGAGTGTACTCGGGTTAGCGGGGAGCACAGATACGCAGTATTTT,CAWSVLGLAGSTDTQYF
TRBD2,TRBJ2-2,once,TRBV11-3,TGTACCAGCAGCTCGGGACTAGCTAGCACCGGGGAGCTGTTTTTT,CTSSSGLASTGELFF
TRBD1,TRBJ2-2,NA,TRBV11-2,TGTATCAGCAGCCGAGGACAGGGCGGGGACACCGGGGAGCTGTTGTTT,CISSRGQGGDTGELLF
NA,TRBJ2-1,once,TRBV6-5,TGTGCCAGCAGTTCGGCTAGCCCTCTTCGTTATGAGCAGTCCTTC,CASSSASPLRYEQSF
NA,TRBJ2-7,NA,TRBV14,TGTGCCGGCAGCCAAGGGACGAAGCAGTACTTC,CAGSQGTKQYF
NA,TRBJ1-1,few,TRBV25-1,TGTGCCAGCAGTGCGGGCCGTAACACTGAAGCTTTCTTT,CASSAGRNTEAFF
NA,TRBJ1-5,NA,TRBV28,TGTGCCAGCAGTTTAGACAGCGGAGAATGGCAGCCCCAGCATTTT,CASSLDSGEWQPQHF
NA,TRBJ1-1,NA,TRBV29-1,TGCAGTGCGGGGGGATTCTGTGAAGCCTTCTTT,CSAGGFCEAFF
TRBD2,TRBJ2-3,few,TRBV6-2/TRBV6-3,TGTGCCAGCAGTGCCCGACTAGCGGGAAACACAGATACGCAGTATTTT,CASSARLAGNTDTQYF
TRBD2,TRBJ2-7,few,TRBV6-2/TRBV6-3,TGTGCCAGCACCCTGACTAGCGGGAGGGCCTGGGAGCAGTACTTC,CASTLTSGRAWEQYF
TRBD2,TRBJ2-3,NA,TRBV4-2,TGTGCCAGCAGCCAAGTGGGTTCTAGCGGCACAGATGCGCAGTATTTT,CASSQVGSSGTDAQYF
NA,TRBJ2-3,many,TRBV29-1,TGCAGCGTGGACCCCTCCCGGGACGTTTGGGCGGATACGCAGTATTTT,CSVDPSRDVWADTQYF
TRBD1,TRBJ2-3,NA,TRBV6-1,TGTGCCAGCAGCCAGACAGGGGCAGGGACATATATGCAGTATTTT,CASSQTGAGTYMQYF
NA,TRBJ2-2,NA,TRBV29-1,TGCAGCCTTGGCAACAGGGCCCCTAACACCGGGGAGCTGTTTTTT,CSLGNRAPNTGELFF
TRBD1,TRBJ1-6,many,TRBV6-6,TGTGCCAGCAGTTACCAGGGGGATTCACCCCTCCACTTT,CASSYQGDSPLHF
NA,TRBJ1-2,few,TRBV6-2/TRBV6-3,TGTGCCACCATTAGAGCTAACTATGGCTACACCTTC,CATIRANYGYTF
NA,TRBJ1-1,NA,TRBV29-1,TGCAGTGTTGTAAGGGGCCACACTGAATCTTTCTTT,CSVVRGHTESFF
NA,TRBJ2-6,NA,TRBV28,TGTGCCAGCAGCCGGGACACGATCTCTGGGGTCAACGTCCTGACTTTC,CASSRDTISGVNVLTF
NA,TRBJ2-1,many,TRBV11-2,TGTGCCAGCTGGGGCCTTGAGGATGAGCAGTTCTTC,CASWGLEDEQFF
TRBD1,TRBJ2-5,NA,TRBV6-2/TRBV6-3,TGTGCCATCACGCGGACAGGACAAGAGACCCAGTACTTC,CAITRTGQETQYF
NA,TRBJ2-7,many,TRBV6-2/TRBV6-3,TGTGCCAGCAGTCCTAAACGCGAGCAGTACTTC,CASSPKREQYF
TRBD2,TRBJ2-2,NA,TRBV4-1,TGCGCCAGCAACCAAAGGGAGGGAGGGGAGGGGCGAACCGGGGAGCTGTTTTTT,CASNQREGGEGRTGELFF
TRBD2,TRBJ2-1,NA,TRBV6-5,TGTGCCAGCAGGGCACGGCGGGGGACCTACAATAAGCAGTTCTTC,CASRARRGTYNKQFF
NA,TRBJ2-5,NA,TRBV28,TGTGCCAGCAGCAGCGGTCCGGAGACCCAGTACTTC,CASSSGPETQYF
NA,TRBJ2-7,NA,TRBV6-2/TRBV6-3,TGTGCCAACAGCCCCATGAGTTGGAGCTCCTACGAGCAGTACTTC,CANSPMSWSSYEQYF
TRBD2,TRBJ2-7,few,TRBV5-5,TGTGCCAGCAGCCTTGGACTAGCGGGACGCGAGCAGTACTTC,CASSLGLAGREQYF
TRBD1,TRBJ1-4,NA,TRBV6-6,TGTGTCAGCAGTTACGGGGACAGGGCAAAACTGTTTTTT,CVSSYGDRAKLFF
TRBD1,TRBJ2-5,few,TRBV7-8,TGTGCCAGCAGACGGGGGACAGGCGGGGAGACCCAGTACTTC,CASRRGTGGETQYF
NA,TRBJ2-2,NA,TRBV4-2,TGTGCCAACAGCCAAGAACCCGGGGAGCTGTTTTTT,CANSQEPGELFF
NA,TRBJ2-7,NA,TRBV29-1,TGCAGCATTGGGCGGTATGGCTCCTACGAGCAGTACTTC,CSIGRYGSYEQYF